Listed here are 24 T cell receptor beta chains from one sample, sequenced in a study of chemoradiotherapy in HPV16-positive cancers. Clones were sequenced by immunoSEQ multiplex PCR, and TCRdb holds only the in-frame ones, with some missing. This sample has about 15,000 clones, with roughly 80% found just once. This material was collected from a patient who underwent chemoradiotherapy. The receptors were sampled from a human donor with HPV-associated anogenital cancer.

V gene TRBV6-6 combines with J gene TRBJ2-7, with D maybe TRBD2 (7 bases). CDR1 and CDR2 from the germline V gene are MNHNY and SVGAGI (reference sequence). Between the trimmed V and J ends, which lost 3 bases and 5 bases, there was a span of 14 bases. The CDR3 spans 14 residues. The CDR3: CASSYRGGFHEQYF. In nucleotides, the CDR3 is TGTGCCAGCAGTTATAGGGGGGGCTTCCACGAGCAGTACTTC.

The gene calls are TRBV14 and TRBJ2-7; D is ambiguous. Germline CDR1 is SGHDN and CDR2 is FVKESK. The V and J ends lost 4 bases and 6 bases respectively, with 22 bases between them. The CDR3 is made up of 16 amino acids. The CDR3 loop is CASSPISSWDSSEQYF. CDR3 in DNA: TGTGCCAGCAGCCCCATATCCAGTTGGGATAGTTCCGAGCAGTACTTC.

V is TRBV4-3 and J is TRBJ2-1; D is unresolved. Germline CDR1 is LGHNA and CDR2 is YSLEER. CDR3 length equals 13 residues. Trimming pared 2 bases from V and 8 bases from J, leaving 10 bases between. CDR3: CASSQTTTHEQFF. Written as DNA, the CDR3 is TGCGCCAGCAGCCAAACCACCACGCATGAGCAGTTCTTC.

The chain carries TRBV7-8 and TRBJ2-7, with D possibly TRBD2 on 6 matching bases. CDR3 size: 17 residues. Germline values: CDR1 SGHVS, CDR2 FQNEAQ. Trimming removed 0 bases from V and 3 bases from J, with 18 bases in between. CDR3 nucleotides: TGTGCCAGCAGCTTAGCGCGGGGTGGAGGGGAAGGCTACGAGCAGTACTTC. This codes for CASSLARGGGEGYEQYF.

CDR3 nucleotide sequence: TGTGCCAGCAGCCGATACAGGGGCACCGGGGAGCTGTTTTTT. Its translation: CASSRYRGTGELFF. The rearrangement joins TRBV11-1 to TRBJ2-2, with 7 bases fitting TRBD1. V lost 5 bases and J lost 4; bases outside the gene matches: 4. This CDR3 is 14 amino acids long. Germline V gene data show CDR1 as SGHAT and CDR2 as FQDESV (reference sequence).

The gene calls are TRBV4-2 and TRBJ1-1, with D unclear. The CDR3 has 15 amino acids. Per the germline V gene, CDR1 is LGHNA and CDR2 is YNFKEQ. V was cut by 5 bases and J by 4 bases, with 17 bases left in between. The CDR3 DNA follows: TGTGCCAGCAGCTATTTGTTTGGAGACCCCACTGAAGCTTTCTTT. Translation gives CASSYLFGDPTEAFF.

There are a few counts of this clone. J is TRBJ1-1 and V is TRBV5-6; D perhaps matches TRBD1 (5 bases). This CDR3 is built from 16 residues. V gave up 0 bases and J gave up 3 bases, with 15 bases separating them. Germline V gives CDR1 SGHDT, CDR2 YYEEEE. The CDR3 reads CASSLGGWGWDTEAFF. As DNA, the CDR3 is TGTGCCAGCAGCTTGGGGGGCTGGGGGTGGGACACTGAAGCTTTCTTT.

V gene TRBV7-2 combines with J gene TRBJ2-1; 13 bases map to TRBD2. Germline V gene lookup returns CDR1 SGHTA and CDR2 FQGNSA. The CDR3 is 15 amino acids. Germline trimming cut 5 bases from V and 7 bases from J; bases unmatched to any gene: 5. The CDR3 reads CASSPRLAGGNEQFF. The CDR3 DNA follows: TGTGCCAGCAGCCCTCGACTAGCGGGGGGAAATGAGCAGTTCTTC.

J is TRBJ1-2 and V is TRBV18; no clear D. The CDR3 length is 14 residues. V lost 3 bases and J 2 bases, leaving 10 bases between the germline ends. CDR1 and CDR2 from the germline V gene are KGHSH and LQKENI. The CDR3 sequence is CASSPGLTNYGYTF. CDR3 DNA: TGTGCCAGCTCACCCGGGCTGACGAACTATGGCTACACCTTC.

The V call is TRBV9, the J call TRBJ2-3; the D is unclear. CDR1 and CDR2 (germline): SGDLS, YYNGEE. V lost 0 bases to trimming and J lost 5 bases, with 7 bases between them. This CDR3 region has 13 residues. In nucleotides, the CDR3 is TGTGCCAGCAGCGTAGGCATCAAAGATACGCAGTATTTT. It translates to CASSVGIKDTQYF.

The chain couples TRBV18 to TRBJ2-5; D is perhaps TRBD1 or TRBD2 (5 bases each). This CDR3 spans 15 amino acids. V was shortened by 3 bases and J by 4 bases, with 15 bases between the two germline ends. Looked up from germline, CDR1 is KGHSH and CDR2 is LQKENI. CDR3 DNA: TGTGCCAGCTCACCTCTCTGGGGGTCGGTAGAGACCCAGTACTTC. Translated: CASSPLWGSVETQYF.

The chain is built from TRBV21-1 and TRBJ2-7; the listed D gene, TRBD1, was not tested against the DNA. TRBV21-1 is classified as a pseudogene. The CDR3 length is 13 residues. The CDR3 here is CATMGAGAYEQYF. In DNA, the CDR3 is TGTGCCACCATGGGGGCAGGGGCCTACGAGCAGTACTTC.

The chain carries TRBV9 and TRBJ1-5; the D gene is possibly TRBD1 (5 bases). The CDR3 is made up of 13 amino acids. Germline assignment: CDR1 SGDLS and CDR2 YYNGEE. V was pared by 3 bases and J by 2 bases, with 6 bases between. CDR3 sequence (DNA): TGTGCCAGCAGCGGGGGGGGCAATCAGCCCCAGCATTTT. Translating it yields CASSGGGNQPQHF.

V gene TRBV5-1 combines with J gene TRBJ2-1, with a possible D match to TRBD1 (5 bases). V was cut by 0 bases and J by 4 bases, with 11 bases left in between. The CDR3 spans 15 residues. Germline CDR1 is SGHRS and CDR2 is YFSETQ. CDR3 residues: CASSLEGRGYNEQFF. The CDR3 coding sequence is TGCGCCAGCAGCTTGGAGGGTAGGGGTTACAATGAGCAGTTCTTC. Complete variable domain (other parts from reference TRBV5-1 and TRBJ2-1): KAGVTQTPRYLIKTRGQQVTLSCSPISGHRSVSWYQQTPGQGLQFLFEYFSETQRNKGNFPGRFSGRQFSNSRSEMNVSTLELGDSALYLCASSLEGRGYNEQFFGPGTRLTVL.

This chain connects TRBV15 to TRBJ2-4, with unresolved D. The ends were cut back, 1 base at V and 9 bases at J, with 10 bases in the middle. The CDR3 runs 13 residues. Germline V gene sequence: CDR1 LNHNV, CDR2 YYDKDF (reference sequence). In nucleotides, the CDR3 is TGTGCCACCAGCAGAGTAATTTCGGGCATTCAGTACTTC. It translates to CATSRVISGIQYF.

The rearrangement uses TRBV4-3 and TRBJ1-1; D call uncertain. Germline-derived CDR1 and CDR2 are LGHNA and YSLEER. Deletions cut 1 base from V and 1 base from J, with 7 bases between. The CDR3 extends over 14 amino acids. CDR3 amino acids: CASSQGAKNTEAFF. The CDR3 region has the DNA TGCGCCAGCAGCCAAGGGGCGAAGAACACTGAAGCTTTCTTT.

The chain combines TRBV7-9 with TRBJ2-3, with D possibly matching TRBD1 (5 bases). The germline gives CDR1 SEHNR, CDR2 FQNEAQ (reference sequence). The germline V and J ends were trimmed by 6 bases and 3 bases, with 10 bases remaining between them. This CDR3 region has 13 residues. CDR3 loop: CASRGLRTDTQYF. In DNA, the CDR3 is TGTGCCAGCAGGGGGCTTCGAACAGATACGCAGTATTTT.

About this clone: The junction departs from germline at one end; a sequencing error may be responsible. The chain has TRBV6-6 and TRBJ1-1, with D unresolved. Germline V CDR1 and CDR2: MNHNY, SVGAGI (reference sequence). This CDR3 has 13 amino acids. CDR3 loop: CAIYQIMNTEAFF. DNA of the CDR3: TGCGCCATCTACCAAATCATGAACACTGAAGCTTTCTTT.

This sequence joins TRBV6-4 and TRBJ2-2; 7 positions match TRBD1. J lost 5 bases, V lost 4 bases, and 1 base had no gene match. The CDR3 is 13 amino acids. The germline gives CDR1 MRHNA, CDR2 SNTAGT. The DNA for the CDR3 is TGTGCCAGCAGTGGACAGGGAACCGGGGAGCTGTTTTTT. The encoded protein is CASSGQGTGELFF.

The CDR3 is CASSLFQGANEQYF. The CDR3 DNA sequence: TGTGCCAGCAGCTTATTTCAGGGGGCCAACGAGCAGTACTTC. The rearrangement links TRBV7-9 to TRBJ2-7; 8 bases align to TRBD1. CDR1 and CDR2 from the germline V gene are SEHNR and FQNEAQ (reference sequence). The CDR3 contains 14 residues. With 2 bases clipped from V and 5 bases from J, the junction kept 5 bases outside the gene matches.

The rearrangement links TRBV27 to TRBJ2-7; D might be TRBD1 (6 bases). CDR1 and CDR2 (germline): MNHEY, SMNVEV (reference sequence). V was trimmed by 0 bases and J by 3 bases, leaving 9 bases between them. The CDR3 extends over 14 amino acids. DNA of the CDR3: TGTGCCAGCAGTTTATCGGACAGTCTCTACGAGCAGTACTTC. Translated, it gives CASSLSDSLYEQYF.

The chain uses TRBV15 and TRBJ1-1; D remains ambiguous. The germline V gene has CDR1 LNHNV and CDR2 YYDKDF (reference sequence). V was shortened by 0 bases and J by 3 bases, with 14 bases between the two germline ends. There are 16 residues in the CDR3. DNA for the CDR3: TGTGCCACCAGCAGAGAACTTAGGGCTTTGGACACTGAAGCTTTCTTT. Its protein is CATSRELRALDTEAFF.

CDR3 nucleotide sequence: TGTGCCATCAGTGACCGGGACAGACTTAACTACGAGCAGTACTTC. It codes for CAISDRDRLNYEQYF. The rearrangement uses TRBV10-3 and TRBJ2-7, with 7 bases aligning to TRBD1. V trimming: 3 bases; J trimming: 3 bases; junction bases outside the gene matches: 8. The CDR3 extends over 15 amino acids. CDR1 and CDR2 (germline): ENHRY, SYGVKD.

V is TRBV7-9 and J is TRBJ2-3, with D unclear. Germline loops: CDR1 SEHNR, CDR2 FQNEAQ (reference sequence). V lost 4 bases, J lost 2 bases, and 7 bases lay in between. The CDR3 length is 13 residues. The CDR3 here is CASSSTLTDTQYF. In DNA form, the CDR3 reads TGTGCCAGCAGCTCCACCCTCACAGATACGCAGTATTTT.